This T cell receptor beta chain is drawn from a study of OX40 agonist ivuxolimab in advanced cancers. The assay was immunoSEQ multiplex PCR, and TCRdb's table has in-frame clones only and misses some. In the table there are roughly 80,000 clones, about 88% of which are singletons. Germline values: CDR1 MGHRA, CDR2 YSYEKL. Trimming pared 0 bases from V and 0 bases from J, leaving 9 bases between. This CDR3 has 16 amino acids. This sample comprised CD4+ or CD8+ T cells sorted from blood, obtained in a trial of the OX40 agonist ivuxolimab. The clonotype comes from an adult with an advanced solid tumor such as melanoma, head and neck, liver or kidney cancer. The genes are TRBV4-1 and TRBJ2-1; tentatively, D is TRBD2 (6 bases). CDR3 loop: CASSQDLGGSYNEQFF. The DNA of the CDR3 is TGCGCCAGCAGCCAAGATTTGGGGGGCTCCTACAATGAGCAGTTCTTC.